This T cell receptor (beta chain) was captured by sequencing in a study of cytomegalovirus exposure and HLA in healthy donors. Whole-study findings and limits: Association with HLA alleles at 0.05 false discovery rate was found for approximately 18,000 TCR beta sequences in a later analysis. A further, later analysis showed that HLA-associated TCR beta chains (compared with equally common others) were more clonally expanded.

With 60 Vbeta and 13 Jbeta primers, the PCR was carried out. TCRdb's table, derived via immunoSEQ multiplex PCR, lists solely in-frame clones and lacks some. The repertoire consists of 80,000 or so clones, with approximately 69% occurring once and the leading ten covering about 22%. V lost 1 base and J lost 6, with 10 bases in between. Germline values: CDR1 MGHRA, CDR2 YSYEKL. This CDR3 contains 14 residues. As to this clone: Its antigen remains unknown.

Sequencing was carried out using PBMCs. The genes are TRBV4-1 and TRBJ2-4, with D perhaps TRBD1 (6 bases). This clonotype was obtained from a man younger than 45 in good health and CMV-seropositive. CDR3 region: CASSQVQGRNIQYF. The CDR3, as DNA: TGCGCCAGCAGCCAAGTTCAGGGGAGAAACATTCAGTACTTC.